These 27 T cell receptor beta chains share one sample of origin, sequenced in a study of cytomegalovirus exposure and HLA in healthy donors. 60 Vbeta and 13 Jbeta primers were used in PCR. The assay was immunoSEQ multiplex PCR, and TCRdb's table has in-frame clones only and misses some. The table lists some 160,000 clones, roughly 80% of them singletons. Sequencing was performed on PBMCs. Receptor source: a man between 35 and 55 years old in good health and CMV-seronegative.

The V gene is TRBV5-6, the J gene TRBJ2-5; TRBD2 is a possible D gene (5 bases). Trimming stripped 0 bases from V and 7 bases from J, with 7 bases between. Germline V lookup: CDR1 SGHDT, CDR2 YYEEEE. CDR3 length equals 12 residues. The CDR3 bases are TGTGCCAGCAGCTTGGATCGGGGGACCCAGTACTTC. Translation gives CASSLDRGTQYF.

The rearrangement uses TRBV5-1 and TRBJ2-1; 10 bases are shared with TRBD2. CDR3 length: 15 amino acids. V shed 1 base, J shed 8 bases, and the junction held 6 bases outside the gene matches. CDR1 SGHRS and CDR2 YFSETQ come from the germline V gene. The CDR3 bases are TGCGCCAGCAGCTTGCCGGGACTAGCGTCCCATGAGCAGTTCTTC. It is translated as CASSLPGLASHEQFF.

In its sample, this clone was seen once. The chain joins TRBV7-2 to TRBJ1-5; D may be TRBD1 (5 bases). Germline V gene sequence: CDR1 SGHTA, CDR2 FQGNSA. CDR3 length: 15 residues. Deletions cut 5 bases from V and 2 bases from J, with 13 bases between. CDR3 DNA: TGTGCCAGCAGCCCCCTGGGAGGGGGCAATCAGCCCCAGCATTTT. Protein sequence: CASSPLGGGNQPQHF.

V gene TRBV5-5 combines with J gene TRBJ2-1; D might be TRBD2 (6 bases). V was trimmed by 0 bases and J by 12 bases, leaving 13 bases between them. Germline lookup yields CDR1 SGHKS and CDR2 YYEKEE (reference sequence). The CDR3 has 13 residues. CDR3 in amino acids: CASSLGGDFGQFF. CDR3 DNA sequence: TGTGCCAGCAGCTTGGGGGGGGACTTCGGGCAGTTCTTC.

The V and J genes are TRBV7-2 and TRBJ2-3, with 13 nucleotides matching TRBD2. J was trimmed by 0 bases and V by 4 bases; bases with no gene match: 7. Germline V gene data show CDR1 as SGHTA and CDR2 as FQGNSA. This CDR3 comprises 18 residues. CDR3 loop: CASSSRGLAGRSTDTQYF. The CDR3 DNA is TGTGCCAGCAGCTCGAGGGGACTAGCGGGACGAAGCACAGATACGCAGTATTTT.

The rearrangement uses TRBV2 and TRBJ2-1; TRBD2 matches at 9 bases. V trimming: 8 bases; J trimming: 8 bases; junction bases outside the gene matches: 10. The CDR3 totals 14 residues. Germline-derived CDR1 and CDR2 are SNHLY and FYNNEI. CDR3 nucleotide sequence: TGTGCCAGCTACGGGCTAGCGGGGTTAGATGAGCAGTTCTTC. This sequence encodes CASYGLAGLDEQFF.

V is TRBV28 and J is TRBJ2-1, with 8 bases that match TRBD2. J was trimmed by 7 bases and V by 6 bases; bases with no gene match: 5. Germline V gene data show CDR1 as MDHEN and CDR2 as SYDVKM. The CDR3 runs to 13 residues. The CDR3 nucleotides read TGTGCCAGCAGCCCCGGGGGGGGGAATGAGCAGTTCTTC. This codes for CASSPGGGNEQFF.

This clone appeared a single time. The CDR3 loop reads CASSFSGLSTDTQYF. The CDR3 DNA reads TGTGCCAGCAGCTTTAGCGGGCTTAGCACAGATACGCAGTATTTT. The chain recombines TRBV7-2 with TRBJ2-3, with 7 bases fitting TRBD2. Germline V lookup: CDR1 SGHTA, CDR2 FQGNSA. The CDR3 totals 15 residues. After removal of 3 bases from V and 0 bases from J, the junction contained 3 bases not matched to a gene.

This chain links TRBV6-5 with TRBJ2-2; tentatively, D is TRBD1 (6 bases). This CDR3 has 15 residues. Trimming took off 0 bases at V and 7 bases at J, with 12 bases between the two ends. CDR1 and CDR2 (germline): MNHEY, SVGAGI. The CDR3 loop is CASSYSTGIGGELFF. CDR3 DNA sequence: TGTGCCAGCAGTTACTCCACAGGGATCGGCGGGGAGCTGTTTTTT.

The gene calls are TRBV7-2 and TRBJ2-2; D is undetermined. The germline V gene has CDR1 SGHTA and CDR2 FQGNSA. CDR3 size: 17 residues. V was trimmed by 2 bases and J by 4 bases, leaving 17 bases between them. The chain's CDR3 is CASSLQAGSFGTGELFF. CDR3 nucleotide sequence: TGTGCCAGCAGCTTACAGGCCGGATCGTTTGGCACCGGGGAGCTGTTTTTT.

This chain uses TRBV13 with TRBJ1-3, with 9 positions matching TRBD1. Germline assignment: CDR1 PRHDT and CDR2 FYEKMQ (reference sequence). CDR3 length equals 14 residues. With 5 bases clipped from V and 3 bases from J, the junction kept 2 bases outside the gene matches. CDR3 region: CASSRTGVGNTIYF. CDR3 nucleotide sequence: TGTGCCAGCAGCCGGACAGGGGTTGGAAACACCATATATTTT.

The V call is TRBV18, the J call TRBJ2-4; 7 bases agree with TRBD2. CDR1 is KGHSH and CDR2 is LQKENI in the germline V gene. V was pared by 3 bases and J by 0 bases, with 5 bases of the junction left unmatched. The CDR3 covers 16 residues. The DNA of the CDR3 is TGTGCCAGCTCACCGACTAGCCGAGTAGCCAAAAACATTCAGTACTTC. This translates into CASSPTSRVAKNIQYF.

In its sample, this clone was seen a few times. The J gene is TRBJ1-5, the V gene TRBV10-3; TRBD1 matches at 9 bases. The CDR3 loop spans 18 amino acids. With 0 bases clipped from V and 1 base from J, the junction kept 7 bases outside the gene matches. Germline V gene data show CDR1 as ENHRY and CDR2 as SYGVKD. The CDR3 DNA sequence: TGTGCCATCAGTGAGTCGATGGACAGGGGAGGGAGCAATCAGCCCCAGCATTTT. This translates into CAISESMDRGGSNQPQHF.

This clone occurred once. The chain employs TRBV4-1 and TRBJ2-3, with TRBD2 matching 8 bases. This CDR3 is 15 amino acids long. Germline lookup yields CDR1 MGHRA and CDR2 YSYEKL. The V gene end was trimmed by 0 bases and the J gene end by 6 bases; junction bases not matched to a gene: 5. The CDR3 bases are TGCGCCAGCAGCCAAGATAGGGCTAGCGGGGATACGCAGTATTTT. It encodes CASSQDRASGDTQYF.

Remarks on this clone: This same CDR3 is encoded by further DNA sequences in the sample. This chain links TRBV7-9 with TRBJ1-4; 7 bases are shared with TRBD1. CDR3 length: 15 residues. The ends lost 2 bases at V and 2 bases at J; junction bases unmatched: 2. Germline V lookup: CDR1 SEHNR, CDR2 FQNEAQ (reference sequence). CDR3 sequence (DNA): TGTGCCAGCAGCTTAAAGACAGGGACTAATGAAAAACTGTTTTTT. Its translation: CASSLKTGTNEKLFF.

The chain is built from TRBV7-6 and TRBJ2-2; D perhaps matches TRBD1 (5 bases). This CDR3 spans 15 amino acids. With 6 bases removed from V and 4 bases from J, the gap between germline ends came to 15 bases. Germline lookup yields CDR1 SGHVS and CDR2 FNYEAQ. The CDR3, as DNA: TGTGCCAGCAGACCCAGGGCGTCGGGCACCGGGGAGCTGTTTTTT. It is translated as CASRPRASGTGELFF.

This sequence joins TRBV9 and TRBJ2-7; tentative D call: TRBD2 (5 bases). V was trimmed by 0 bases and J by 2 bases, leaving 12 bases between them. This CDR3 contains 15 residues. Germline values: CDR1 SGDLS, CDR2 YYNGEE. CDR3: CASSVEADRTYEQYF. Here the CDR3 DNA reads TGTGCCAGCAGCGTAGAAGCGGACCGAACCTACGAGCAGTACTTC.

This clone was detected once. The chain uses TRBV9 and TRBJ2-2; TRBD1 is a possible D gene (5 bases). Germline V CDR1 and CDR2: SGDLS, YYNGEE. The CDR3 length is 17 residues. Trimming cost V 6 bases and J 1 base, with 19 bases left between them. The CDR3, as DNA: TGTGCCAGCACCCCTTATAGCCTGCAGGGGAACACCGGGGAGCTGTTTTTT. Amino acids: CASTPYSLQGNTGELFF.

The CDR3 sequence is CASSEQGYGNQPQHF. The DNA for the CDR3 is TGCGCCAGCAGCGAACAGGGATATGGCAATCAGCCCCAGCATTTT. V and J are TRBV5-1 and TRBJ1-5; maybe TRBD1 (6 bases). The germline V gene has CDR1 SGHRS and CDR2 YFSETQ. Trimming left V 4 bases short and J 2 bases short, with 13 bases between. The CDR3 runs to 15 residues. The full variable domain, in which reference TRBV5-1 and TRBJ1-5 provide the parts outside the CDR3, is KAGVTQTPRYLIKTRGQQVTLSCSPISGHRSVSWYQQTPGQGLQFLFEYFSETQRNKGNFPGRFSGRQFSNSRSEMNVSTLELGDSALYLCASSEQGYGNQPQHFGDGTRLSIL.

The V and J genes are TRBV30 and TRBJ1-5; 9 nucleotides align to TRBD1. Per germline, CDR1 GTSNPN and CDR2 SVGIG (reference sequence). The CDR3 covers 14 residues. After removal of 5 bases from V and 5 bases from J, the junction contained 7 bases not matched to a gene. The CDR3 loop is CAWGPGQGYQPQHF. CDR3 DNA sequence: TGTGCCTGGGGCCCTGGACAGGGGTATCAGCCCCAGCATTTT.

In this sample, this clone turned up once. This rearrangement joins TRBV29-1 to TRBJ2-7; 7 positions agree with TRBD2. The CDR3 runs 14 residues. V gave up 4 bases and J gave up 0 bases; unmatched junction bases: 6. CDR1 is SQVTM, CDR2 ANQGSEA, per germline. CDR3 sequence (DNA): TGCAGCGTTGTGAGGAGCGGGGCCTCCTACGAGCAGTACTTC. It specifies CSVVRSGASYEQYF.

The chain joins TRBV6-5 to TRBJ1-1; tentatively, D is TRBD1 (5 bases). CDR1 and CDR2 (germline): MNHEY, SVGAGI. V was trimmed by 8 bases and J by 1 base, leaving 8 bases between them. This CDR3 region has 12 residues. The CDR3: CASLQGNTEAFF. CDR3 sequence (DNA): TGTGCCAGCCTTCAGGGGAACACTGAAGCTTTCTTT.

The chain couples TRBV7-9 to TRBJ2-3; D call uncertain. Germline CDR1 SEHNR, CDR2 FQNEAQ (reference sequence). V was cut by 5 bases and J by 0 bases, with 12 bases left in between. The CDR3 length is 15 residues. The DNA for the CDR3 is TGTGCCAGCAGCCGGTCGGCGGAGAGCACAGATACGCAGTATTTT. It yields the protein CASSRSAESTDTQYF.

The V and J genes are TRBV27 and TRBJ2-7, with a possible D match to TRBD1 (6 bases). CDR1 MNHEY and CDR2 SMNVEV come from the germline V gene (reference sequence). V lost 5 bases and J 4 bases, leaving 21 bases between the germline ends. The length of the CDR3 is 16 residues. DNA for the CDR3: TGTGCCAGCAGTACGCTACAGGGTCTCTCGGTGTACGAGCAGTACTTC. Translating gives CASSTLQGLSVYEQYF.

V is TRBV5-1 and J is TRBJ2-1, with 9 bases that match TRBD2. This CDR3 contains 15 residues. V shed 3 bases, J shed 10 bases, and the junction held 11 bases outside the gene matches. Germline CDR1 reads SGHRS; CDR2 reads YFSETQ. For the CDR3, the DNA is TGCGCCAGCAGCTCCGGCGGCGGGGGGGCCCTAGAGCAGTTCTTC. The encoded protein is CASSSGGGGALEQFF. The whole variable domain, remainder taken from reference TRBV5-1 and TRBJ2-1, is KAGVTQTPRYLIKTRGQQVTLSCSPISGHRSVSWYQQTPGQGLQFLFEYFSETQRNKGNFPGRFSGRQFSNSRSEMNVSTLELGDSALYLCASSSGGGGALEQFFGPGTRLTVL.

This chain connects TRBV7-9 to TRBJ2-7; 7 bases fit TRBD1. Trimming took 1 base from V and 3 from J; bases not matched to a gene: 6. The CDR3 runs 15 residues. Germline V lookup: CDR1 SEHNR, CDR2 FQNEAQ (reference sequence). Written as DNA, the CDR3 is TGTGCCAGCAGCTTAGTTTTGGGACAGAGCTACGAGCAGTACTTC. This codes for CASSLVLGQSYEQYF.

This clone was recorded a few times. CDR3 in DNA: TGTGCCAGCAGCTCGCAGGCGAACACTGAAGCTTTCTTT. It specifies CASSSQANTEAFF. The gene calls are TRBV7-2 and TRBJ1-1; D is uncertain. Trimming left V 4 bases short and J 1 base short, with 7 bases between. The length of the CDR3 is 13 residues. The germline gives CDR1 SGHTA, CDR2 FQGNSA.